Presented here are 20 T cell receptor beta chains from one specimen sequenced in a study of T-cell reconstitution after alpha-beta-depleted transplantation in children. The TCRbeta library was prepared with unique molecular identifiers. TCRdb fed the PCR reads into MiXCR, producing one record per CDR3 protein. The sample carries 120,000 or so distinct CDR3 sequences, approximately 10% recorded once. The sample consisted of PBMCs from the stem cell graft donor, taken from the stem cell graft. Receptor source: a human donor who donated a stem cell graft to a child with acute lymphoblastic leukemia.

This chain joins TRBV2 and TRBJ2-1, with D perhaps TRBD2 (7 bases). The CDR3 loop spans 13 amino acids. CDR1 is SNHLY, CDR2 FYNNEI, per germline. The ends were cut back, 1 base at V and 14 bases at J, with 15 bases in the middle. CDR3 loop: CASSEGRGGAEFF. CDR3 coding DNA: TGTGCCAGCAGTGAAGGAAGAGGGGGGGCGGAGTTCTTC.

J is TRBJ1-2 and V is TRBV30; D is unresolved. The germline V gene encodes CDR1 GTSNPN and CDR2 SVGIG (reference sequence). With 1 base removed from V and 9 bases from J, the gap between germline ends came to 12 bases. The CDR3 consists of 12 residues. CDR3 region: CAWSGALGRYTF. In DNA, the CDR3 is TGTGCCTGGAGTGGGGCCTTAGGTCGCTACACCTTC.

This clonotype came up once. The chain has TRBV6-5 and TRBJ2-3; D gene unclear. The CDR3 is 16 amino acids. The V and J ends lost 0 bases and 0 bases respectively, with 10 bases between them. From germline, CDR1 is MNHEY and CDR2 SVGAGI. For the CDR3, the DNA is TGTGCCAGCAGTTACTCGATGCTACCCAGCACAGATACGCAGTATTTT. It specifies CASSYSMLPSTDTQYF.

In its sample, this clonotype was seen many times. The CDR3 is CASSLRQGSNEKLFF. As DNA, the CDR3 is TGTGCCAGCAGCCTCAGACAGGGAAGTAATGAAAAACTGTTTTTT. The chain has TRBV9 and TRBJ1-4; TRBD1 matches at 7 bases. Germline loops: CDR1 SGDLS, CDR2 YYNGEE. J was trimmed by 4 bases and V by 4 bases; bases with no gene match: 7. This CDR3 region has 15 residues. Full variable domain (remainder filled in from reference TRBV9 and TRBJ1-4): DSGVTQTPKHLITATGQRVTLRCSPRSGDLSVYWYQQSLDQGLQFLIQYYNGEERAKGNILERFSAQQFPDLHSELNLSSLELGDSALYFCASSLRQGSNEKLFFGSGTQLSVL.

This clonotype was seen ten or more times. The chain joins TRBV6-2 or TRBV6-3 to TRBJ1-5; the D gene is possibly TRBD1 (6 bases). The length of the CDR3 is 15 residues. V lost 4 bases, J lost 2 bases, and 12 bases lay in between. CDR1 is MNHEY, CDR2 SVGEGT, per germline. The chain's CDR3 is CASSFAGGGNQPQHF. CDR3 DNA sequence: TGTGCCAGCAGTTTCGCTGGGGGCGGCAATCAGCCCCAGCATTTT.

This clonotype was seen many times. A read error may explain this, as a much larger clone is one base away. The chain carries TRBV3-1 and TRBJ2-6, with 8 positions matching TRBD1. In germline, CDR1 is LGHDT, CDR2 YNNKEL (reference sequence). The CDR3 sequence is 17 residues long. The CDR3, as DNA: TGTGCCAGCAGCCGCGGGACAGGCCCTTCTGGGGCCAACGGCCTGACTTTC. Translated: CASSRGTGPSGANGLTF.

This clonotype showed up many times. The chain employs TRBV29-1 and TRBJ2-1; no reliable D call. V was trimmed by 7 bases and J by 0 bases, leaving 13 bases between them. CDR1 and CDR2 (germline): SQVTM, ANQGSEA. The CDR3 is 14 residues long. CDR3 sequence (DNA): TGCAGCGGTGACCGGGCAGTCTCCTACAATGAGCAGTTCTTC. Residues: CSGDRAVSYNEQFF.

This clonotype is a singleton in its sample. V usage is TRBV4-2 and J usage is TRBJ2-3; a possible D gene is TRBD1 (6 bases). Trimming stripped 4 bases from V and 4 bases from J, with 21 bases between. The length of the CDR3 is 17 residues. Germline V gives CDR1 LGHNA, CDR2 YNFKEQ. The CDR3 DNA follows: TGTGCCAGCAGCCCGGGGCTCCACCGTGGGGGCGCAGATACGCAGTATTTT. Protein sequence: CASSPGLHRGGADTQYF.

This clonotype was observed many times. This chain's CDR3 is CASSHSGGAYEQYF. Here the CDR3 DNA reads TGTGCCAGCAGCCATAGCGGGGGGGCGTACGAGCAGTACTTC. This chain uses TRBV7-2 with TRBJ2-7, with 11 bases that match TRBD2. In germline, CDR1 is SGHTA, CDR2 FQGNSA. The junction had 4 bases not matched to a gene; V was cut back by 5 bases and J by 4 bases. This CDR3 is built from 14 residues.

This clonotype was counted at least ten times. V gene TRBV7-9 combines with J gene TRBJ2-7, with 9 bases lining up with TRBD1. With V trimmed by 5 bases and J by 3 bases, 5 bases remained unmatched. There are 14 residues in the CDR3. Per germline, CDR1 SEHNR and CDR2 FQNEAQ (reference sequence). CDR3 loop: CASSHRDRVYEQYF. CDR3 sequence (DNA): TGTGCCAGCAGCCACCGGGACAGGGTCTACGAGCAGTACTTC.

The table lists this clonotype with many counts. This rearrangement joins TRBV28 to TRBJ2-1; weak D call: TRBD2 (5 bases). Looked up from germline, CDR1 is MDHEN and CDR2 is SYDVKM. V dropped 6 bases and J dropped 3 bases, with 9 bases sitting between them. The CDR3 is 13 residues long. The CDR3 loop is CASRRASYNEQFF. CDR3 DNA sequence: TGTGCCAGCAGGAGGGCTAGCTACAATGAGCAGTTCTTC.

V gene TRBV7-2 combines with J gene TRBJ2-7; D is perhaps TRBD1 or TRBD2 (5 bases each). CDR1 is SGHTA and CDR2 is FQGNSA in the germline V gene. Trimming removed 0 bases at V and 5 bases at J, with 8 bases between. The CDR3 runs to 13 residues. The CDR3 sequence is CASSLAEGNEQYF. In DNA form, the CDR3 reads TGTGCCAGCAGCTTAGCAGAGGGGAACGAGCAGTACTTC.

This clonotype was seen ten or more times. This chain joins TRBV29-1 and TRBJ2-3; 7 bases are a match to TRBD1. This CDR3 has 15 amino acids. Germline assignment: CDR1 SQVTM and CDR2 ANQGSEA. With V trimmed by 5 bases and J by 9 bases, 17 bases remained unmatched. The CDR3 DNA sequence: TGCAGCGTTTTACTCCGGGACAGACGGGATGGCACGCAGTATTTT. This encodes CSVLLRDRRDGTQYF.

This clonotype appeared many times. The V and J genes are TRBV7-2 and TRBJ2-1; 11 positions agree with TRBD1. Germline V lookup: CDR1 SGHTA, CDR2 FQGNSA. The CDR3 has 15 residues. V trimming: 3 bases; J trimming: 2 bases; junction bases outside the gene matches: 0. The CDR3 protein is CASSLDRGPYNEQFF. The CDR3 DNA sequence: TGTGCCAGCAGCTTGGACAGGGGGCCCTACAATGAGCAGTTCTTC.

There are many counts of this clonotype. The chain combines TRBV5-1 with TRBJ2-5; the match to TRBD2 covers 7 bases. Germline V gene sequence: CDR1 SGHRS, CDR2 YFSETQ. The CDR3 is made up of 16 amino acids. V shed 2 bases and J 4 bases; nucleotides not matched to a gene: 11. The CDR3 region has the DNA TGCGCCAGCAGCTTTGGAACGGGAGCGGGGAGAGAGACCCAGTACTTC. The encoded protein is CASSFGTGAGRETQYF.

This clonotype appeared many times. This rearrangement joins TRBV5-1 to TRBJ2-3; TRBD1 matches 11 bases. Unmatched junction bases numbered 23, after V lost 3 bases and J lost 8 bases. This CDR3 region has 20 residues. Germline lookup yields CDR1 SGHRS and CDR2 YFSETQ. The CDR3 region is CASSSTDRGRWGKNLGTQYF. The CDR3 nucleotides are TGCGCCAGCAGCTCTACGGACAGGGGGCGTTGGGGGAAAAACCTGGGTACGCAGTATTTT.

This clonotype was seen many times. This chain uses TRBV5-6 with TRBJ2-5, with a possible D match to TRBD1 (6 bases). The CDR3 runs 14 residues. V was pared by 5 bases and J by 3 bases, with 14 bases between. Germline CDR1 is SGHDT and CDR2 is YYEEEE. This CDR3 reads CASSSQGREETQYF. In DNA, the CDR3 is TGTGCCAGCAGTTCACAGGGACGGGAAGAGACCCAGTACTTC. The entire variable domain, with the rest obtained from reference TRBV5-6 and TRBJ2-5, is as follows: DAGVTQSPTHLIKTRGQQVTLRCSPKSGHDTVSWYQQALGQGPQFIFQYYEEEERQRGNFPDRFSGHQFPNYSSELNVNALLLGDSALYLCASSSQGREETQYFGPGTRLLVL.

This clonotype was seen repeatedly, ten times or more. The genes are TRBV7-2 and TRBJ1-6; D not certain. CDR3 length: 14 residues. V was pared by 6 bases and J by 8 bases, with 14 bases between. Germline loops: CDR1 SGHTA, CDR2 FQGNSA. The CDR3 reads CASRGIGLYSPLHF. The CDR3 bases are TGTGCCAGCAGAGGGATAGGTCTTTATTCACCCCTCCACTTT.

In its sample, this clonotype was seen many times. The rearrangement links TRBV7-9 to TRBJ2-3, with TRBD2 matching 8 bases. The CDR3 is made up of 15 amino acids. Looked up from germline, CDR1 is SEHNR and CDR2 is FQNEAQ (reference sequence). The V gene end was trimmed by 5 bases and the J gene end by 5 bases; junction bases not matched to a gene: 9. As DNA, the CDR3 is TGTGCCAGCAGCCGGGGGGGCGGGGGGCAAGATACGCAGTATTTT. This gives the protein CASSRGGGGQDTQYF.

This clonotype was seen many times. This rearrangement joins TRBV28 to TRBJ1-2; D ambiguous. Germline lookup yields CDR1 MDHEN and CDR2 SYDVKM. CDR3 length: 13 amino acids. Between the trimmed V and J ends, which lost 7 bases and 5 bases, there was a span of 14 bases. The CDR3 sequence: CASIDSGGYGYTF. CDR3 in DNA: TGTGCCAGCATCGACTCCGGAGGTTATGGCTACACCTTC.